This entry features one T cell receptor (beta chain) sequence. What it recognizes is unknown. V dropped 0 bases and J dropped 8 bases, with 8 bases sitting between them. The CDR3 totals 12 residues. Per germline, CDR1 SGHRS and CDR2 YFSETQ. The record originates from a study of T cells in localized non-small cell lung cancer. Profiling relied on immunoSEQ multiplex PCR, and the TCRdb table lists in-frame clones only, not all of them. The top ten clones hold about 15% of a sample with 45,000 to 55,000 clones, about 72% of them seen once. Whole-study findings and limits: There was an association of higher blood T cell density with longer overall survival. Tumor samples were not multi-region, leaving intratumor heterogeneity unexcluded. Adjacent lung had a median approximately 57 of the 100 largest tumor clones. Peak T cell clonality was found in uninvolved adjacent lung, exceeding tumor.

The starting material was peripheral blood, obtained before any cancer treatment. The clonotype was recovered from a man aged 40-75 years with stage I squamous cell lung carcinoma. This rearrangement joins TRBV5-1 to TRBJ1-2; unclear D gene. The CDR3 here is CASSLEGLGYTF. CDR3 sequence (DNA): TGCGCCAGCAGCTTGGAAGGGTTGGGCTACACCTTC. Full variable domain (rest looked up from reference TRBV5-1 and TRBJ1-2): KAGVTQTPRYLIKTRGQQVTLSCSPISGHRSVSWYQQTPGQGLQFLFEYFSETQRNKGNFPGRFSGRQFSNSRSEMNVSTLELGDSALYLCASSLEGLGYTFGSGTRLTVV.